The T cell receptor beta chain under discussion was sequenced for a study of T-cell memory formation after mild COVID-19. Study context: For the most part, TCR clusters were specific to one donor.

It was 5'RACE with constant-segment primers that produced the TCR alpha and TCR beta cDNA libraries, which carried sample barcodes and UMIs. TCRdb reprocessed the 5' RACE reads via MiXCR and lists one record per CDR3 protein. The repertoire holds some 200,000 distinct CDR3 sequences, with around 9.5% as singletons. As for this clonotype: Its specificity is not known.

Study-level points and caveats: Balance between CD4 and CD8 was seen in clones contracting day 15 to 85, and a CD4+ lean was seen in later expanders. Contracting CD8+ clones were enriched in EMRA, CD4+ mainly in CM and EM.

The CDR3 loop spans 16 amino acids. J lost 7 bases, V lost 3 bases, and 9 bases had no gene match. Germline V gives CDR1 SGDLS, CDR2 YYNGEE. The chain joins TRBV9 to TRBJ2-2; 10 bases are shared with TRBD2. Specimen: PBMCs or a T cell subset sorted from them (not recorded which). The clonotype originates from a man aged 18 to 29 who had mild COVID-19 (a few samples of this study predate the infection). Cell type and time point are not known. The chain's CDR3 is CASSGPSGGAHGELFF. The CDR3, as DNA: TGTGCCAGCAGCGGCCCCAGCGGGGGGGCCCACGGGGAGCTGTTTTTT.